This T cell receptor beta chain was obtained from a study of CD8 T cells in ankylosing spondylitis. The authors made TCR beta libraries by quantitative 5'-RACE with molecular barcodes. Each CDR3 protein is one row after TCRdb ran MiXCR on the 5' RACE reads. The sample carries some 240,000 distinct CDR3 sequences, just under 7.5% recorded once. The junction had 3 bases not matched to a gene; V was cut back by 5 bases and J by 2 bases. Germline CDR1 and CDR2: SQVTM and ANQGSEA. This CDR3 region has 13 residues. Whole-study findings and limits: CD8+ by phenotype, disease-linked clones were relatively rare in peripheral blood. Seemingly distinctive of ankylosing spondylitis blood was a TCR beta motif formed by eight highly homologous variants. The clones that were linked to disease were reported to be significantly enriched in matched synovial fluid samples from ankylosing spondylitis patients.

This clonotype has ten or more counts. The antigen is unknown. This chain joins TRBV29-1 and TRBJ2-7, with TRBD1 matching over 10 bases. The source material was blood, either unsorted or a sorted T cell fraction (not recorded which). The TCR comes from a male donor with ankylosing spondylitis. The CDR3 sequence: CSVPGQGPYEQYF. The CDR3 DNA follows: TGCAGCGTTCCGGGACAGGGGCCCTACGAGCAGTACTTC.